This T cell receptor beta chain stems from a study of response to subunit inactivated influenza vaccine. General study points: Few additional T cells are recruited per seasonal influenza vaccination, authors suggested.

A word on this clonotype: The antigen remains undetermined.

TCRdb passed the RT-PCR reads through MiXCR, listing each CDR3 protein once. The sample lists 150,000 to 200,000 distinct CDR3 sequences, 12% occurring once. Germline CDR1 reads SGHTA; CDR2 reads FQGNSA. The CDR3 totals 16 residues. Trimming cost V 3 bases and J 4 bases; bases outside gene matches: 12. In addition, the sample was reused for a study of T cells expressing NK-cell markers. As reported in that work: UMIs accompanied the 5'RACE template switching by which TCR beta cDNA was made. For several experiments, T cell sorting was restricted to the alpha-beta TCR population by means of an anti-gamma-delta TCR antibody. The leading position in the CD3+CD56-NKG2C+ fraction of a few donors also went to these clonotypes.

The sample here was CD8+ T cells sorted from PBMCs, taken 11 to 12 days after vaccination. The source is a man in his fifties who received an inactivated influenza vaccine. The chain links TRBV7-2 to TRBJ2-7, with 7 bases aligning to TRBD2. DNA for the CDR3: TGTGCCAGCAGCTTGTCTAGCGGACTAGGAGTTTACGAGCAGTACTTC. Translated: CASSLSSGLGVYEQYF.